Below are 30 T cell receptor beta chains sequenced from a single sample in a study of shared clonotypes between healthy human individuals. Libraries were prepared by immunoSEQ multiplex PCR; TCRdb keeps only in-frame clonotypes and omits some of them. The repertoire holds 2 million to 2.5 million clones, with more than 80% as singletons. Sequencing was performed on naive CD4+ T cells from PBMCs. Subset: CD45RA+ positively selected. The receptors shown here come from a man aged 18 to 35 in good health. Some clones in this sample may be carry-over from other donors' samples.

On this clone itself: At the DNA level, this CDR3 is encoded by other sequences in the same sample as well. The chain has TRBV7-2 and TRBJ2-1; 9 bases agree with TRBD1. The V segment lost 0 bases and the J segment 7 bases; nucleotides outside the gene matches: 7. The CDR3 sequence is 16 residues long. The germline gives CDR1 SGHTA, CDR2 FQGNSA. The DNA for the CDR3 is TGTGCCAGCAGCTTAGCAGGGGGACAGGGTCGGAATGAGCAGTTCTTC. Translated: CASSLAGGQGRNEQFF.

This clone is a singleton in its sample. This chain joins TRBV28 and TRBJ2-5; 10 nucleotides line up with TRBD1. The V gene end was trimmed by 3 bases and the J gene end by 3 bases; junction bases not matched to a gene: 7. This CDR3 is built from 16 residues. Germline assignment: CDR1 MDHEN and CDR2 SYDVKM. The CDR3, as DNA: TGTGCCAGCAGTTTCCCCGGGACAGGGGTCGAAGAGACCCAGTACTTC. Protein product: CASSFPGTGVEETQYF.

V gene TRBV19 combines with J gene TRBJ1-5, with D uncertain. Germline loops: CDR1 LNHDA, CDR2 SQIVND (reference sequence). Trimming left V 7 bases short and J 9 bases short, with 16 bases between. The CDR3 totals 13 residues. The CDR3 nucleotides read TGTGCCAGTACCCCGGGAGGGTTGGGGCCCCAGCATTTT. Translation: CASTPGGLGPQHF.

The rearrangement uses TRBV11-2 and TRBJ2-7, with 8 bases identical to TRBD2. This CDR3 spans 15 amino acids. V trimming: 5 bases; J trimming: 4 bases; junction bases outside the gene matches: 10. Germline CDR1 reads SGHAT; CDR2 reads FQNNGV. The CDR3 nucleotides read TGTGCCAGCAGCCCCCCCGGGACTAGATTTTACGAGCAGTACTTC. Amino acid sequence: CASSPPGTRFYEQYF.

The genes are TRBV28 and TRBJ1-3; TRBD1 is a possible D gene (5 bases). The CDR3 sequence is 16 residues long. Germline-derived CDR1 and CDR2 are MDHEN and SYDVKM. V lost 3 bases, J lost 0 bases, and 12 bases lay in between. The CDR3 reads CASSLTATLSGNTIYF. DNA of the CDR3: TGTGCCAGCAGTTTGACAGCAACTCTCTCTGGAAACACCATATATTTT.

In nucleotides, the CDR3 is TGCGCCAGCAGCTTACCGGGACAGTGGAACACCGGGGAGCTGTTTTTT. Translation: CASSLPGQWNTGELFF. The gene calls are TRBV5-1 and TRBJ2-2, with 7 bases matching TRBD1. Unmatched junction bases numbered 5, after V lost 2 bases and J lost 1 base. CDR3 length equals 16 residues. Germline CDR1 and CDR2: SGHRS and YFSETQ.

The CDR3 coding sequence is TGTGCCAGCAGCCATGACAGGGGAGGGAATCAGCCCCAGCATTTT. This codes for CASSHDRGGNQPQHF. J is TRBJ1-5 and V is TRBV7-9, with 8 positions matching TRBD1. Trimming removed 5 bases from V and 4 bases from J; junction bases left unmatched: 7. The CDR3 extends over 15 amino acids. The V gene's germline CDR1 is SEHNR and CDR2 FQNEAQ (reference sequence).

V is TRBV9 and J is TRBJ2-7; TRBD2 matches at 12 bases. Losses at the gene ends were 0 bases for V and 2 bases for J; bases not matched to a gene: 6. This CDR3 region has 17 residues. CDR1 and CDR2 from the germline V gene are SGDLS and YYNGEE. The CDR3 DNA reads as TGTGCCAGCAGCGTAGCCCCTAGCGGGAGGGGGACCTACGAGCAGTACTTC. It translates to CASSVAPSGRGTYEQYF.

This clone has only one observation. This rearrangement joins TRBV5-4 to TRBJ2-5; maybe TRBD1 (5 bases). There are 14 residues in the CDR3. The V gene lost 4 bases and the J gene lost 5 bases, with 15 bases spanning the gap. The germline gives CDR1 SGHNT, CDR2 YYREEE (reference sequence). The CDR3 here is CASSLRVRPETQYF. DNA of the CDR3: TGTGCCAGCAGCCTCAGGGTTAGGCCTGAGACCCAGTACTTC.

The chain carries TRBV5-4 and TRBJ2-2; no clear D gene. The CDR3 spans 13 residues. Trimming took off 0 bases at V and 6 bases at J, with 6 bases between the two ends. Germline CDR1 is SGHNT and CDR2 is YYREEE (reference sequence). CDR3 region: CASSLAASGELFF. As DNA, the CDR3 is TGTGCCAGCAGCTTGGCAGCGTCCGGGGAGCTGTTTTTT.

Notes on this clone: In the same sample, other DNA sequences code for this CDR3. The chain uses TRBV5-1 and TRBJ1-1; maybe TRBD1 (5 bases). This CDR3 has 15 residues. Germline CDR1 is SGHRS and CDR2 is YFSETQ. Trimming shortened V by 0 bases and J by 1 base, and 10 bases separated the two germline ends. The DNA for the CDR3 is TGCGCCAGCAGCTTGGTAGACAGTAGGAACACTGAAGCTTTCTTT. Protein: CASSLVDSRNTEAFF.

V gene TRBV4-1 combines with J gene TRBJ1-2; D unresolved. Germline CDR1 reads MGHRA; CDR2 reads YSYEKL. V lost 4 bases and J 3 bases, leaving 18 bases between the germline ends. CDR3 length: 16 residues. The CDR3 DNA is TGCGCCAGCAGCCTAGGCTCGGGTTCGGGAGACTATGGCTACACCTTC. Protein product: CASSLGSGSGDYGYTF.

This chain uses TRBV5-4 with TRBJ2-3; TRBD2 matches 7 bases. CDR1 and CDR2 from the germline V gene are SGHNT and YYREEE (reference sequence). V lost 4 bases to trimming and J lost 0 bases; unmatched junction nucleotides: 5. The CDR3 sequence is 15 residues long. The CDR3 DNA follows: TGTGCCAGCAGCCCCCCTAGCGGTAGCACAGATACGCAGTATTTT. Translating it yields CASSPPSGSTDTQYF.

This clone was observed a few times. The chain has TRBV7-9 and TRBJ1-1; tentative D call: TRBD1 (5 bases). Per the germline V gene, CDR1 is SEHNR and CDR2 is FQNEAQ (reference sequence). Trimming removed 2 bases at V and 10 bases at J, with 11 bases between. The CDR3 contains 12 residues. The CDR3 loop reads CASSLSSGGAFF. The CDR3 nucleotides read TGTGCCAGCAGCTTATCCTCGGGGGGAGCTTTCTTT.

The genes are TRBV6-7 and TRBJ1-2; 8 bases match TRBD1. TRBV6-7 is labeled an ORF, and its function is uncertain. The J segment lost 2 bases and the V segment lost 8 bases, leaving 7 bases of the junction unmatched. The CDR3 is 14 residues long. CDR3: CASRPGQVNYGYTF. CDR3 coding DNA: TGTGCCAGCCGACCGGGACAGGTCAACTATGGCTACACCTTC.

For the CDR3, the DNA is TGTGCCAGCAGTTCCAGGACCAACACCGGGGAGCTGTTTTTT. Encoded protein: CASSSRTNTGELFF. This chain uses TRBV28 with TRBJ2-2; D is uncertain. Trimming cost V 4 bases and J 2 bases, with 8 bases left between them. Germline assignment: CDR1 MDHEN and CDR2 SYDVKM. The CDR3 covers 14 residues.

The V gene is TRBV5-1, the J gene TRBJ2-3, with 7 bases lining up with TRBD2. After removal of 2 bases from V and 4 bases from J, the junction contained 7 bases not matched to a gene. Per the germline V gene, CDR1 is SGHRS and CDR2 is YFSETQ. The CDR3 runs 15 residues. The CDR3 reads CASSFVAGAPDTQYF. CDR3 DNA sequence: TGCGCCAGCAGCTTCGTGGCGGGAGCCCCAGATACGCAGTATTTT.

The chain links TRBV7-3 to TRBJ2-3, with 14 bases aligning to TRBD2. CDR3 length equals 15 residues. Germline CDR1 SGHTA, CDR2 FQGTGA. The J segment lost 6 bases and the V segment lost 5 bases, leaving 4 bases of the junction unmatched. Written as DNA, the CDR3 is TGTGCCAGCAGCGAAAGGACTAGCGGGAGGGATACGCAGTATTTT. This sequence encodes CASSERTSGRDTQYF.

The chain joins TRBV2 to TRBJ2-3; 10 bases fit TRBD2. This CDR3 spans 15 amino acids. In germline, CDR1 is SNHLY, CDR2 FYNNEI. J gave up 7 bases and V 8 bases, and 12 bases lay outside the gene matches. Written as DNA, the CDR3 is TGTGCCAGCCTTCCTAGGCTAGCGGGAGATCATACGCAGTATTTT. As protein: CASLPRLAGDHTQYF.

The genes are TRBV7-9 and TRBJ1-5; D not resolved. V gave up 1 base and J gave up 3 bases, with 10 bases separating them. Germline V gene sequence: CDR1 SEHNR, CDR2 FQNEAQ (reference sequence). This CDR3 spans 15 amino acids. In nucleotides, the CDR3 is TGTGCCAGCAGCTTAGTGGGTGACAACAATCAGCCCCAGCATTTT. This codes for CASSLVGDNNQPQHF.

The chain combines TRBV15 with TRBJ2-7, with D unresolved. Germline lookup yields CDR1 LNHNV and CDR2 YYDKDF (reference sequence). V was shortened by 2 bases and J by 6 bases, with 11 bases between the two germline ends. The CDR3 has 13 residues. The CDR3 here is CATSRLQFREQYF. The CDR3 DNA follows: TGTGCCACCAGCAGACTTCAGTTCCGCGAGCAGTACTTC.

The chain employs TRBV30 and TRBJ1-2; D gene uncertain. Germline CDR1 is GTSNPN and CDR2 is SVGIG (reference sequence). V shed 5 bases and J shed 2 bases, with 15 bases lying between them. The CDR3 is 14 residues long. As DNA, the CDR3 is TGTGCCTGGGGGCGGGGAGCAAAAAACTATGGCTACACCTTC. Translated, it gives CAWGRGAKNYGYTF.

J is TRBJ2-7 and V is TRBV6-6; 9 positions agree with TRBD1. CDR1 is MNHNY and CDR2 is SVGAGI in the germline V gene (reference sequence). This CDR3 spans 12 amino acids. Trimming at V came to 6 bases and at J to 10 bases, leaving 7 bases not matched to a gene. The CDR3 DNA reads TGTGCCAGCAGCTCCGGGGGACAGGGACAGTACTTC. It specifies CASSSGGQGQYF.

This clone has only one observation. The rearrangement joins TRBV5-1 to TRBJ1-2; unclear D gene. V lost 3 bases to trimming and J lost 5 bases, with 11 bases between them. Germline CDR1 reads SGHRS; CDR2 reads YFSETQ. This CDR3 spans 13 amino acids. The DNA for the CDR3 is TGCGCCAGCAGCTGGGCCGATGGGTATGGCTACACCTTC. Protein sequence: CASSWADGYGYTF.

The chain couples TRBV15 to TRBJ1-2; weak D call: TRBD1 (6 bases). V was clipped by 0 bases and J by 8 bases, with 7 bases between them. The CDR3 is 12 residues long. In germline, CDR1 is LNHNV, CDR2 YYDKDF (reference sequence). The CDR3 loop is CATSREGAGYTF. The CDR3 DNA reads TGTGCCACCAGCAGAGAGGGGGCGGGCTACACCTTC.

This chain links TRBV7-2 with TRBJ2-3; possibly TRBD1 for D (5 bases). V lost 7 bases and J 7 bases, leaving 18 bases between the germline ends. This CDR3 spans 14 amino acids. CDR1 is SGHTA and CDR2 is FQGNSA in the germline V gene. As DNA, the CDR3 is TGTGCCAGCACCACGCCACAGGCGGAGCATACGCAGTATTTT. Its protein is CASTTPQAEHTQYF.

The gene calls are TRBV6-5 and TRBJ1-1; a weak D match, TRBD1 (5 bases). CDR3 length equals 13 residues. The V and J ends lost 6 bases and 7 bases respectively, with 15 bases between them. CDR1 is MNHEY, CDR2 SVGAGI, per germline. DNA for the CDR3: TGTGCCAGCAGCCCCCGGGTTCAGGGTGAAGCTTTCTTT. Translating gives CASSPRVQGEAFF.

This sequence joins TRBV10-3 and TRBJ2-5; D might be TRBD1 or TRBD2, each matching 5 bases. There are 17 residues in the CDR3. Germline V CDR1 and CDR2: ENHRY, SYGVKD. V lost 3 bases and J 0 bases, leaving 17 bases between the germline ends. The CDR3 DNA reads TGTGCCATCAGTGAAGCAAAAAGGGACGTAAACCAAGAGACCCAGTACTTC. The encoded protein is CAISEAKRDVNQETQYF.

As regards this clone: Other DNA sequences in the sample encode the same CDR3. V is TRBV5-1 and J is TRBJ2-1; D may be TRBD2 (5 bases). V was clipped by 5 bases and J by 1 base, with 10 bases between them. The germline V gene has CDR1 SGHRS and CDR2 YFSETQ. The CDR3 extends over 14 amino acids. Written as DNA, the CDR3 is TGCGCCAGCAGGACGAGCGGTTCCTACAATGAGCAGTTCTTC. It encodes CASRTSGSYNEQFF. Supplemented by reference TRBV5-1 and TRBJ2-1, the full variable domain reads KAGVTQTPRYLIKTRGQQVTLSCSPISGHRSVSWYQQTPGQGLQFLFEYFSETQRNKGNFPGRFSGRQFSNSRSEMNVSTLELGDSALYLCASRTSGSYNEQFFGPGTRLTVL.

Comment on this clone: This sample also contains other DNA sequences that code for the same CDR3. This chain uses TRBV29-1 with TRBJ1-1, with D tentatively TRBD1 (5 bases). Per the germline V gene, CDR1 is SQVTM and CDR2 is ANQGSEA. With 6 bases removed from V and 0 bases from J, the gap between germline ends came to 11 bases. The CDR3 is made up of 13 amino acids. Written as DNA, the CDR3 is TGCAGCGTGCGGGGGGTCCTGAACACTGAAGCTTTCTTT. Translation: CSVRGVLNTEAFF.